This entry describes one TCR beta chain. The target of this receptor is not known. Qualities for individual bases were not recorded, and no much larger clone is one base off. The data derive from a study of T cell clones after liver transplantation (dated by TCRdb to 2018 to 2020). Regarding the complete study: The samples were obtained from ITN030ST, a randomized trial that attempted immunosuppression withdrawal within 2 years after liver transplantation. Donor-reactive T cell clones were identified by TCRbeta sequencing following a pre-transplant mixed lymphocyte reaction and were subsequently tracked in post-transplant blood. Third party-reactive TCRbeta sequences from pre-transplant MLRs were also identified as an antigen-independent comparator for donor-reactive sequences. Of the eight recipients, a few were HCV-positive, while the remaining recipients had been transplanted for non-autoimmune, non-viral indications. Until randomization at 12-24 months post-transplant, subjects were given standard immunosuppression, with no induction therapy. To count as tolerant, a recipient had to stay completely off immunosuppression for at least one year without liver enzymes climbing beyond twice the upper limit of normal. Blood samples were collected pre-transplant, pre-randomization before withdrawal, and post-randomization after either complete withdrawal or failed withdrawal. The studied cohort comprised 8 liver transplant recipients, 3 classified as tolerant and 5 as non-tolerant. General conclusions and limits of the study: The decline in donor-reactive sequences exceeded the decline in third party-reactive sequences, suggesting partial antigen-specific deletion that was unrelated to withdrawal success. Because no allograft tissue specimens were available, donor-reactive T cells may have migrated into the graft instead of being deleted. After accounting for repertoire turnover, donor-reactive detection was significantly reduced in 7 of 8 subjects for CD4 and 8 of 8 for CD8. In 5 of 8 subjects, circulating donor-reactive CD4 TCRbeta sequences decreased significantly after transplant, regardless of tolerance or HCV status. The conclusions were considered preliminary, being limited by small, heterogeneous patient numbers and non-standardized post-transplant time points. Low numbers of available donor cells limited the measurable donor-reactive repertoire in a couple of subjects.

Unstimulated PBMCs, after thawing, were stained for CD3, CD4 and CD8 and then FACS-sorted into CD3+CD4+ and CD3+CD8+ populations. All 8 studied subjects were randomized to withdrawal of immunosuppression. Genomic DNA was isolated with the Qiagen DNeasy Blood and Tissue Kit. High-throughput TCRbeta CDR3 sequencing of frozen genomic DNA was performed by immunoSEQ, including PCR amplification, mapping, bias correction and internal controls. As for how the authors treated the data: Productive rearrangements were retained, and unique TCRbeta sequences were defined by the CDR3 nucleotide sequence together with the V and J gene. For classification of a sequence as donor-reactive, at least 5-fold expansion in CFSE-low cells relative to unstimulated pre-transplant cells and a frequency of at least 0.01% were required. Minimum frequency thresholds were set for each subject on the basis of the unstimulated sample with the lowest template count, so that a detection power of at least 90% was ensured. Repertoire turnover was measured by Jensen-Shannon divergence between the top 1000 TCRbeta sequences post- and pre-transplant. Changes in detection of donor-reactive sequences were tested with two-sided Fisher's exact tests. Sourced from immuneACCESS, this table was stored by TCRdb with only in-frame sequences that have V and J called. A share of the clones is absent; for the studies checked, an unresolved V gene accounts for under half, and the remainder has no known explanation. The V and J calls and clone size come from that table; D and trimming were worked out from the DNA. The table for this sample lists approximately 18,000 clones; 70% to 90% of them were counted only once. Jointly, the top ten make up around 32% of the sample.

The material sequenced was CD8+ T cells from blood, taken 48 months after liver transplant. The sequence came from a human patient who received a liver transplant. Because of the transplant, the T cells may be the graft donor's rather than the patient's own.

The CDR3 has the sequence CASSLSRTGGETQYF. In nucleotides, the sequence is TGTGCCAGCAGTCTTAGCCGAACAGGAGGGGAGACCCAGTACTTC. The chain is assembled from TRBV5-4 and TRBJ2-5; the D region possibly corresponds to TRBD2 (6 bases align). The CDR3 has 15 amino acids, counting the end cysteine and phenylalanine. The read is trimmed to its CDR3 DNA, 45 bases read in frame from base 1. CDR1 and CDR2 were assigned from the germline V gene (reference sequence) as SGHNT and YYREEE. V is clipped by 5 bases and J by 5 bases, and the sequence between their germline boundaries is 19 bases long.